The 24 T cell receptor beta chains presented below share a single source sample, sequenced in a study of tumor-infiltrating lymphocytes in primary liver carcinoma. A primer in the constant region served to generate TCR beta cDNA from 500 ng of total RNA. A slightly modified ARM-PCR protocol with three nested multiplex PCR rounds produced these TCR beta libraries. A C-beta reverse primer was combined with TRBV1-TRBV30 forward primers in the first two PCR rounds, and each round had approximately 10 cycles. Via MiXCR, TCRdb re-called the multiplex PCR reads, giving one row per CDR3 protein. The table has about 54,000 distinct CDR3 sequences, about 80% seen once. Unsorted bulk tissue, about 17-33 mg of it, served as the source for co-extraction of RNA and DNA. Material for sequencing was liver tumor tissue from sampling region 2. Specified subset: tumor region T2, inferior pole. The receptors were gathered from a middle-aged man with primary liver carcinoma and hepatitis B virus infection.

This chain connects TRBV11-2 to TRBJ1-1, with TRBD1 matching over 8 bases. CDR1 and CDR2 (germline): SGHAT, FQNNGV. The CDR3 is made up of 16 amino acids. The DNA of the CDR3 is TGTCTCACCAGTCGTACGATTCTGGGACAGGACACTGAAGCTTTCTTT. Translating gives CLTSRTILGQDTEAFF.

This chain joins TRBV11-2 and TRBJ2-7; the D gene is possibly TRBD2 (6 bases). Germline CDR1 SGHAT, CDR2 FQNNGV. This CDR3 region has 15 residues. This CDR3 is CVNSLGGALPYEQYF. In DNA, the CDR3 is TGTGTCAACAGCCTCGGCGGGGCTCTACCCTACGAGCAGTACTTC.

As concerns this clonotype: Given the absence of the conserved phenylalanine or tryptophan at the CDR3 end, a read error is likely. The chain has TRBV11-2 and TRBJ2-3; perhaps TRBD2 as D (5 bases). There are 20 residues in the CDR3. From germline, CDR1 is SGHAT and CDR2 FQNNGV. The CDR3 reads CASSPDDPLQVARSTDTQYI. The CDR3 nucleotides read TGTGCCAGCAGCCCCGATGACCCCCTGCAGGTAGCGAGAAGCACGGATACGCAGTATATT.

In this sample, this clonotype turned up a few times. This may be a read error, as it is one base from a much larger clone. The conserved phenylalanine or tryptophan normally closing the CDR3 is absent here, so this likely arose from a read error. The rearrangement joins TRBV11-2 to TRBJ1-5; D gene uncertain. V was trimmed by 5 bases and J by 8 bases, leaving 16 bases between them. This CDR3 spans 14 amino acids. The V gene's germline CDR1 is SGHAT and CDR2 FQNNGV. The CDR3 reads CASSIGRFPEPQHS. The CDR3 DNA follows: TGTGCCAGCAGCATCGGACGGTTTCCTGAGCCCCAGCATTCT.

This clonotype was counted many times. The chain recombines TRBV28 with TRBJ2-1, with no clear D. V was shortened by 6 bases and J by 4 bases, with 10 bases between the two germline ends. This CDR3 region has 13 residues. Per germline, CDR1 MDHEN and CDR2 SYDVKM. As DNA, the CDR3 is TGTGCCAGCAGGTCGGAGCAGTACAATGAGCAGTTCTTC. Residues: CASRSEQYNEQFF.

As concerns this clonotype: The junction shows a germline mismatch at one end, possibly a read error. The CDR3 nucleotides are TGCAGGGTTGACAGGGTTCTTAGCTACACCTTC. Translation gives CRVDRVLSYTF. The rearrangement joins TRBV29-1 to TRBJ1-2; 7 positions match TRBD1. The CDR3 loop spans 11 amino acids. Germline CDR1 is SQVTM and CDR2 is ANQGSEA.

A remark on this clonotype: The CDR3 does not end in the conserved phenylalanine or tryptophan, so this is likely a read error. V and J are TRBV11-2 and TRBJ1-4, with 12 bases lining up with TRBD1. Germline V CDR1 and CDR2: SGHAT, FQNNGV. The CDR3 totals 15 residues. The CDR3: CTSSPGTGGFEKLFS. CDR3 bases: TGCACCAGCAGCCCCGGGACAGGGGGCTTTGAAAAACTGTTTTCT.

This clonotype has just one count. Sequence at one end of the junction differs from germline and may be a read error. The gene calls are TRBV6-5 and TRBJ2-6, with no clear D. The germline V gene has CDR1 MNHEY and CDR2 SVGAGI. The CDR3 consists of 16 residues. In nucleotides, the CDR3 is TGTGCCAGTAGTTATTTAGGCAGCACTGGGGCCAACGTCCTGACTTTC. This gives the protein CASSYLGSTGANVLTF.

With regard to this clonotype: One end of the junction does not line up with germline, which may come from a read error. The chain uses TRBV29-1 and TRBJ2-4; D might be TRBD2 (6 bases). The CDR3 totals 11 residues. Germline-derived CDR1 and CDR2 are SQVTM and ANQGSEA. CDR3 sequence: CIVDVEGQAYF. The DNA for the CDR3 is TGTATCGTTGACGTGGAGGGCCAGGCATACTTC.

DNA of the CDR3: TGTGCCAGGAGCCTGGGGCTAGCGGGAGAAGTTGACAGTGAGCAGTTCTTC. It encodes CARSLGLAGEVDSEQFF. This rearrangement joins TRBV11-1 to TRBJ2-1, with TRBD2 matching over 10 bases. Trimming took 9 bases from V and 9 from J; bases not matched to a gene: 20. The CDR3 spans 17 residues. Per the germline V gene, CDR1 is SGHAT and CDR2 is FQDESV (reference sequence). Filled out from reference TRBV11-1 and TRBJ2-1, the complete variable domain reads EAEVAQSPRYKITEKSQAVAFWCDPISGHATLYWYRQILGQGPELLVQFQDESVVDDSQLPKDRFSAERLKGVDSTLKIQPAELGDSAMYLCARSLGLAGEVDSEQFFGPGTRLTVL.

This chain joins TRBV2 and TRBJ2-2; D is perhaps TRBD1 (6 bases). This CDR3 comprises 14 residues. The V gene lost 10 bases and the J gene lost 8 bases, with 20 bases spanning the gap. The V gene's germline CDR1 is SNHLY and CDR2 FYNNEI. DNA for the CDR3: TGTGCCAACAGCTCTCCTTCAGGGGCAGGGGAGCTGTTTTTT. It encodes CANSSPSGAGELFF.

This chain links TRBV5-1 with TRBJ2-1; D not resolved. V lost 4 bases and J lost 5, with 16 bases in between. The CDR3 sequence is 15 residues long. The germline V gene encodes CDR1 SGHRS and CDR2 YFSETQ. The CDR3 DNA sequence: TGCGCCAGCAGCCACGCTGGGGTAGTAAACAATGAGCAGTTCTTC. Protein sequence: CASSHAGVVNNEQFF.

A remark on this clonotype: At one of its ends the junction is not consistent with the germline gene, which may arise from a read error. The J gene is TRBJ2-7, the V gene TRBV6-6; D ambiguous. This CDR3 has 13 residues. The germline CDR1 and CDR2 sequences are MNHNY and SVGAGI (reference sequence). The CDR3 DNA reads as TGTGCCAGTAGACGAGAGAGTGGTTACGACCAGTACTTC. Translation gives CASRRESGYDQYF.

V usage is TRBV6-5 and J usage is TRBJ2-1; D perhaps matches TRBD2 (6 bases). Looked up from germline, CDR1 is MNHEY and CDR2 is SVGAGI. The germline V and J ends were trimmed by 10 bases and 0 bases, with 22 bases remaining between them. The CDR3 is made up of 17 amino acids. CDR3 protein: CANSYSRGGGSYNEQFF. CDR3 nucleotide sequence: TGTGCCAATAGTTACTCGCGGGGAGGCGGCTCCTACAATGAGCAGTTCTTC.

The chain links TRBV13 to TRBJ2-7; D might be TRBD1 (5 bases). This CDR3 is 11 amino acids long. The germline V gene encodes CDR1 PRHDT and CDR2 FYEKMQ (reference sequence). The germline V and J ends were trimmed by 9 bases and 7 bases, with 13 bases remaining between them. The chain's CDR3 is CASCNNREQYF. CDR3 sequence (DNA): TGTGCCAGTTGCAACAACAGGGAGCAGTACTTC.

To note about this clonotype: One junction end does not reproduce the germline sequence, and a read error may be involved. CDR3 sequence reads: CASSYRLNQPQHF. CDR3 sequence (DNA): TGTGCCAGCAGTTACAGGTTAAACCAGCCCCAGCATTTC. The genes are TRBV6-5 and TRBJ1-5, with no clear D. This CDR3 is built from 13 residues. Germline V CDR1 and CDR2: MNHEY, SVGAGI.

Worth noting for this clonotype: One end of the junction is discordant with germline, which a read error may explain. The V gene is TRBV4-1, the J gene TRBJ2-2; D is tentatively TRBD1 or TRBD2 (5 bases each). Germline lookup yields CDR1 MGHRA and CDR2 YSYEKL. The CDR3 is 13 residues long. For the CDR3, the DNA is TGCGCCAGCGGTCAAAGTATGGACGGGGACCTGTTTTTT. As protein: CASGQSMDGDLFF.

This clonotype was recorded only once. The junction and the germline gene differ at one end; a read error may be behind it. This sequence joins TRBV12-3 or TRBV12-4 and TRBJ2-5; tentative D call: TRBD2 (5 bases). This CDR3 is built from 15 residues. The CDR3 region is CASSNLGLVGKTQYF. The DNA of the CDR3 is TGTGCCAGCAGTAACCTTGGACTTGTGGGAAAGACCCAGTATTTC.

The rearrangement uses TRBV29-1 and TRBJ2-1; D ambiguous. CDR1 and CDR2 (germline): SQVTM, ANQGSEA. There are 12 residues in the CDR3. V dropped 5 bases and J dropped 3 bases, with 8 bases sitting between them. CDR3 amino acids: CSVSRVYNEQFF. Written as DNA, the CDR3 is TGCAGCGTTTCACGCGTCTACAATGAGCAGTTCTTC.

Turning to this clonotype: At one end the junction does not follow the germline gene, possibly because of a read error. The chain carries TRBV5-6 and TRBJ1-1; D may be TRBD1 (5 bases). Germline V gene data show CDR1 as SGHDT and CDR2 as YYEEEE. The CDR3 is 15 amino acids. CDR3: CASSGGDGKNTGAFF. In nucleotides, the CDR3 is TGTGCGAGCAGCGGAGGGGACGGAAAGAACACTGGAGCTTTCTTT.

The table lists this clonotype with a count of one. This CDR3 fails to terminate in the conserved phenylalanine or tryptophan, so it likely reflects a read error. The chain links TRBV11-2 to TRBJ1-1; 10 bases map to TRBD1. The CDR3 has 17 amino acids. The germline V gene encodes CDR1 SGHAT and CDR2 FQNNGV. The CDR3 protein is CDSSRMGGQGFGTEAFL. DNA for the CDR3: TGTGACAGTAGCCGAATGGGGGGACAGGGGTTCGGCACTGAAGCTTTCCTT.

A note on this clonotype: An end of the junction differs from the germline gene, which may be a read error. The J gene is TRBJ1-1, the V gene TRBV5-1; TRBD1 agrees at 10 bases. Germline V gives CDR1 SGHRS, CDR2 YFSETQ. CDR3 length: 15 amino acids. In nucleotides, the CDR3 is TGCGCCAGCTGCTTCTCCGGGACAGGGGACACTGAAGCTTTCTTT. This translates into CASCFSGTGDTEAFF.

A remark on this clonotype: The junction does not match germline at one end; this may be a read error. J is TRBJ2-5 and V is TRBV6-6; possibly TRBD1 for D (5 bases). The CDR3 sequence is 13 residues long. Germline lookup yields CDR1 MNHNY and CDR2 SVGAGI (reference sequence). The DNA for the CDR3 is TGTGGCAGCAGCGCAGGGATAGGAAAGACCCAGTACTTC. Protein sequence: CGSSAGIGKTQYF.

The chain recombines TRBV5-4 with TRBJ2-3; possible D gene TRBD1, 5 bases. Trimming left V 8 bases short and J 10 bases short, with 17 bases between. The CDR3 runs 12 residues. The germline gives CDR1 SGHNT, CDR2 YYREEE (reference sequence). CDR3 amino acids: CASGQGTGSQYF. The CDR3 DNA reads as TGTGCCAGTGGGCAGGGCACAGGTTCGCAGTATTTT.